This T cell receptor (beta chain) came from a study of blood T cell repertoires in COVID-19. In the study overall: There were acute and convalescent COVID-19 samples, and they came from the United States, Italy and Spain. Sources were T cells, B-cell-depleted T cells, or PBMCs; the material itself was cDNA or gDNA.

In germline, CDR1 is MDHEN, CDR2 SYDVKM. This CDR3 is built from 14 residues. V lost 6 bases and J lost 4, with 13 bases in between. Under the authors' procedure: Nucleated cell counts were estimated from reference gene primer amplification. Clones were sequenced by immunoSEQ multiplex PCR, and TCRdb holds only the in-frame ones, with some missing. V and J calls and clone size are copied from that table; D and trimming were computed from the DNA. This table has 310,000 or so clones, approximately 91% appearing once. Followed over time, Seattle patients had been enrolled while infection was active. The source is a woman aged 30 to 39 with COVID-19, enrolled during active disease. This chain links TRBV28 with TRBJ2-1, with a possible D match to TRBD2 (5 bases). Sequencing was done on a sample of peripheral blood. CDR3 loop: CASSTRGAYNEQFF. As DNA, the CDR3 is TGTGCCAGCAGCACTCGGGGAGCTTACAATGAGCAGTTCTTC. The whole variable domain, filled in from reference TRBV28 and TRBJ2-1, reads DVKVTQSSRYLVKRTGEKVFLECVQDMDHENMFWYRQDPGLGLRLIYFSYDVKMKEKGDIPEGYSVSREKKERFSLILESASTNQTSMYLCASSTRGAYNEQFFGPGTRLTVL.